The 22 T cell receptor beta chains in this list originate from one sample, sequenced in a study of CD8 T cells in Susac syndrome. Random hexamers were used to reverse transcribe about 0.45 to 1 ug of RNA. TCRdb re-called the immunoSEQ multiplex PCR reads through MiXCR, storing one row per CDR3 protein. In the table there are roughly 300,000 distinct CDR3 sequences, around 84% of which are singletons. The sequencing sample was made of CD8+ T cells from PBMCs. The receptors shown here come from a human donor with multiple sclerosis.

This clonotype was recorded only once. This chain joins TRBV27 and TRBJ1-5, with D possibly being TRBD1 (5 bases). The germline V gene has CDR1 MNHEY and CDR2 SMNVEV (reference sequence). V dropped 11 bases and J dropped 7 bases, with 12 bases sitting between them. The CDR3 extends over 11 amino acids. This CDR3 reads CASGIGQPQHF. In DNA, the CDR3 is TGTGCCTCAGGGATTGGGCAGCCCCAGCATTTT.

In nucleotides, the CDR3 is TGTGCCAGCAGCGTAGATGTCGGCGAGCAGTACTTC. Residues: CASSVDVGEQYF. The gene calls are TRBV9 and TRBJ2-7; no clear D gene. The V gene lost 0 bases and the J gene lost 6 bases, with 7 bases spanning the gap. The CDR3 covers 12 residues. Per germline, CDR1 SGDLS and CDR2 YYNGEE.

The chain has TRBV6-5 and TRBJ2-7; D is perhaps TRBD2 (5 bases). Germline V lookup: CDR1 MNHEY, CDR2 SVGAGI. This CDR3 contains 13 residues. V was cut by 6 bases and J by 6 bases, with 15 bases left in between. CDR3 protein: CASSSRRGREQYF. CDR3 nucleotides: TGTGCCAGCAGCTCCCGGAGAGGGCGCGAGCAGTACTTC.

CDR3 residues: CASSLVSGETQYF. The CDR3 nucleotides are TGTGCCAGCAGCTTGGTTAGCGGGGAGACCCAGTACTTC. The gene calls are TRBV5-6 and TRBJ2-5, with 7 positions matching TRBD2. The CDR3 has 13 amino acids. Germline CDR1 reads SGHDT; CDR2 reads YYEEEE. V was pared by 0 bases and J by 5 bases, with 1 base of the junction left unmatched.

The CDR3 spells CSAQGGAKNIQYF. The CDR3 DNA is TGCAGCGCCCAGGGGGGTGCCAAAAACATTCAGTACTTC. This sequence joins TRBV29-1 and TRBJ2-4; the D gene is possibly TRBD1 (7 bases). Deletions cut 7 bases from V and 1 base from J, with 11 bases between. CDR3 length: 13 amino acids. Per germline, CDR1 SQVTM and CDR2 ANQGSEA.

The chain uses TRBV4-1 and TRBJ1-5; tentatively, D is TRBD1 (6 bases). Trimming left V 2 bases short and J 3 bases short, with 14 bases between. This CDR3 is built from 16 residues. Germline lookup yields CDR1 MGHRA and CDR2 YSYEKL. The CDR3 here is CASSQPRTGNNQPQHF. DNA of the CDR3: TGCGCCAGCAGCCAACCGCGAACAGGGAACAATCAGCCCCAGCATTTT.

This chain joins TRBV5-4 and TRBJ1-2; 7 bases align to TRBD1. Germline CDR1 is SGHNT and CDR2 is YYREEE (reference sequence). This CDR3 comprises 16 residues. The trim removed 3 bases at V and 0 bases at J, leaving 8 bases unmatched. This CDR3 reads CASSSWNRGPNYGYTF. The CDR3 region has the DNA TGTGCCAGCAGCTCGTGGAACAGGGGCCCTAACTATGGCTACACCTTC.

This rearrangement joins TRBV20-1 to TRBJ2-5; 12 nucleotides align to TRBD1. CDR1 is DFQATT, CDR2 SNEGSKA, per germline (reference sequence). The V segment lost 5 bases and the J segment 7 bases; nucleotides outside the gene matches: 8. The CDR3 is made up of 14 amino acids. The CDR3 loop reads CSAPGTGGSGTQYF. DNA for the CDR3: TGCAGTGCTCCCGGGACAGGGGGCTCTGGGACCCAGTACTTC.

The chain uses TRBV20-1 and TRBJ1-6; D remains unclear. The CDR3 has 13 amino acids. Trimming removed 4 bases at V and 12 bases at J, with 16 bases between. CDR1 is DFQATT and CDR2 is SNEGSKA in the germline V gene (reference sequence). The CDR3 protein is CSATLSREGPLHF. CDR3 DNA sequence: TGCAGTGCTACATTGTCCCGGGAAGGACCCCTCCACTTT.

The chain couples TRBV14 to TRBJ1-2; a weak D match, TRBD1 (6 bases). The CDR3 consists of 14 residues. V was pared by 6 bases and J by 7 bases, with 18 bases between. In germline, CDR1 is SGHDN, CDR2 FVKESK. The CDR3 sequence is CASSSRGGALGYTF. In DNA form, the CDR3 reads TGTGCCAGCAGTTCCCGGGGGGGGGCGCTTGGCTACACCTTC. The full variable domain, rest sourced from reference TRBV14 and TRBJ1-2, is EAGVTQFPSHSVIEKGQTVTLRCDPISGHDNLYWYRRVMGKEIKFLLHFVKESKQDESGMPNNRFLAERTGGTYSTLKVQPAELEDSGVYFCASSSRGGALGYTFGSGTRLTVV.

The chain joins TRBV30 to TRBJ1-4, with D perhaps matching TRBD1 (5 bases). Germline values: CDR1 GTSNPN, CDR2 SVGIG (reference sequence). V lost 8 bases, J lost 8 bases, and 21 bases lay in between. This CDR3 is built from 14 residues. The CDR3 sequence is CAGKPGLRKEKLFF. Here the CDR3 DNA reads TGTGCCGGCAAGCCAGGGTTAAGGAAGGAAAAACTGTTTTTT.

This clonotype showed up just once. The CDR3 spells CASSLSGRLTGELFF. Here the CDR3 DNA reads TGTGCCAGCAGCTTAAGCGGCAGACTTACCGGGGAGCTGTTTTTT. The chain couples TRBV7-9 to TRBJ2-2; perhaps TRBD2 as D (5 bases). The CDR3 contains 15 residues. Per germline, CDR1 SEHNR and CDR2 FQNEAQ (reference sequence). V was cut by 2 bases and J by 5 bases, with 12 bases left in between.

The chain combines TRBV4-1 with TRBJ1-5, with D uncertain. Germline V gene lookup returns CDR1 MGHRA and CDR2 YSYEKL. The CDR3 runs 15 residues. The V end was cut by 0 bases, the J end by 0 bases, with 6 bases between. The CDR3 here is CASSQEGLSNQPQHF. The DNA for the CDR3 is TGCGCCAGCAGCCAAGAAGGCCTTAGCAATCAGCCCCAGCATTTT.

This clonotype has only a few counts. This chain links TRBV6-1 with TRBJ2-3; weak D call: TRBD2 (6 bases). Germline V CDR1 and CDR2: MNHNS, SASEGT. The CDR3 sequence is 13 residues long. The V gene lost 4 bases and the J gene lost 6 bases, with 11 bases spanning the gap. CDR3 sequence: CASSVPGSDTQYF. Written as DNA, the CDR3 is TGTGCCAGCAGTGTTCCCGGGAGTGATACGCAGTATTTT.

The chain carries TRBV9 and TRBJ2-1, with 13 bases matching TRBD2. After removal of 4 bases from V and 7 bases from J, the junction contained 5 bases not matched to a gene. Germline V gene data show CDR1 as SGDLS and CDR2 as YYNGEE. The CDR3 extends over 15 amino acids. The CDR3 DNA follows: TGTGCCAGCAGCTCGGGACTAGCGGGGCCTAATGAGCAGTTCTTC. It yields the protein CASSSGLAGPNEQFF.

The chain links TRBV11-2 to TRBJ2-7; the D gene could be TRBD1 or TRBD2 (5 bases each). Germline-derived CDR1 and CDR2 are SGHAT and FQNNGV. The CDR3 is 15 amino acids. Trimming pared 5 bases from V and 3 bases from J, leaving 17 bases between. The chain's CDR3 is CASSPYLGDLYEQYF. The CDR3 bases are TGTGCCAGCAGCCCTTATCTTGGGGACCTCTACGAGCAGTACTTC.

This chain's CDR3 is CASSAGTESTGELFF. CDR3 coding DNA: TGTGCCAGCAGCGCCGGGACAGAGAGCACCGGGGAGCTGTTTTTT. This chain uses TRBV2 with TRBJ2-2, with TRBD1 identical over 7 bases. The V gene end was trimmed by 6 bases and the J gene end by 4 bases; junction bases not matched to a gene: 8. Germline CDR1 is SNHLY and CDR2 is FYNNEI. This CDR3 comprises 15 residues.

The V and J genes are TRBV28 and TRBJ2-2; D is unclear. The germline V and J ends were trimmed by 4 bases and 3 bases, with 18 bases remaining between them. The germline V gene has CDR1 MDHEN and CDR2 SYDVKM. The CDR3 contains 17 residues. In nucleotides, the CDR3 is TGTGCCAGCAGTTCCCTCCTTCGATCGGGCGACACCGGGGAGCTGTTTTTT. It codes for CASSSLLRSGDTGELFF.

This chain links TRBV27 with TRBJ1-5, with D perhaps matching TRBD1 (6 bases). The length of the CDR3 is 14 residues. CDR1 and CDR2 from the germline V gene are MNHEY and SMNVEV (reference sequence). The V gene lost 6 bases and the J gene lost 7 bases, with 16 bases spanning the gap. In DNA form, the CDR3 reads TGTGCCAGCAGCTCGGGGGGGAGGGGGCAGCCCCAGCATTTT. It translates to CASSSGGRGQPQHF.

This clonotype was seen a single time. The chain joins TRBV27 to TRBJ1-1; D is unclear. CDR3 size: 13 residues. CDR1 is MNHEY and CDR2 is SMNVEV in the germline V gene (reference sequence). Deletions cut 3 bases from V and 6 bases from J, with 11 bases between. The CDR3 DNA reads as TGTGCCAGCAGTTTTACTAAAGGACCTGAAGCTTTCTTT. Translated: CASSFTKGPEAFF.

The chain joins TRBV2 to TRBJ1-6; D possibly corresponds to TRBD1 (5 bases). This CDR3 is 14 amino acids long. Germline lookup yields CDR1 SNHLY and CDR2 FYNNEI. V gave up 2 bases and J gave up 10 bases, with 12 bases separating them. DNA for the CDR3: TGTGCCAGCAGTGAACTACCAGGGAGATCACCCCTCCACTTT. Its translation: CASSELPGRSPLHF. The variable domain in full, with the rest retrieved from reference TRBV2 and TRBJ1-6, is EPEVTQTPSHQVTQMGQEVILRCVPISNHLYFYWYRQILGQKVEFLVSFYNNEISEKSEIFDDQFSVERPDGSNFTLKIRSTKLEDSAMYFCASSELPGRSPLHFGNGTRLTVT.

DNA of the CDR3: TGTGCCAGTAGTATGAGGTCAAATCCGGGGAAGAAAAATGAGCAGTTCTTC. Translated, it gives CASSMRSNPGKKNEQFF. V is TRBV19 and J is TRBJ2-1, with D possibly TRBD2 on 5 matching bases. The V and J ends lost 3 bases and 7 bases respectively, with 22 bases between them. CDR1 and CDR2 (germline): LNHDA, SQIVND (reference sequence). The CDR3 sequence is 17 residues long.